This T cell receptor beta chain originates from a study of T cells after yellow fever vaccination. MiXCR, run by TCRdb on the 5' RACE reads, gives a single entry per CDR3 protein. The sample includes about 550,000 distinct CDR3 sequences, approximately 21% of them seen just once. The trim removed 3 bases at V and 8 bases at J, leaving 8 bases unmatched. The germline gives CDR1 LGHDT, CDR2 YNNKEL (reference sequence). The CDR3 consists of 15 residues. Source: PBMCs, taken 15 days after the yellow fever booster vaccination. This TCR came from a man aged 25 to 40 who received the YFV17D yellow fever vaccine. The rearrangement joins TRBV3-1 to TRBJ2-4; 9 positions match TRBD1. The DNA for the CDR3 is TGTGCCAGCAGCCACACAGGGGGCCCGGTGGACATTCAGTACTTC. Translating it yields CASSHTGGPVDIQYF.